A single sample is the source of the 29 T cell receptor beta chains below, sequenced in a study of glioma-infiltrating T cells. The iRepertoire nested amplicon-rescue multiplex PCR amplified TCR alpha and beta CDR3s from RNA. TCRdb re-analysed the multiplex PCR reads in MiXCR, keeping a single row per CDR3 protein. The sample shows roughly 200,000 distinct CDR3 sequences, over 40% of them seen only once. Sequenced sample: glioma tissue, nonneoplastic brain tissue, or PBMCs (not recorded which). The receptors originated from a human donor with low-grade glioma or glioblastoma, undergoing nonglioma brain surgery, or in good health (not recorded which).

This clonotype was found many times. The chain recombines TRBV27 with TRBJ2-4; unclear D gene. The V gene's germline CDR1 is MNHEY and CDR2 SMNVEV (reference sequence). V dropped 4 bases and J dropped 0 bases, with 16 bases sitting between them. This CDR3 has 17 amino acids. In nucleotides, the CDR3 is TGTGCCAGCAGTTCCGCGGACCGAAACTTAGCCAAAAACATTCAGTACTTC. As protein: CASSSADRNLAKNIQYF.

With regard to this clonotype: A read error may be the cause here, since a much bigger clone is one base away. This chain uses TRBV20-1 with TRBJ2-5; 10 nucleotides line up with TRBD1. This CDR3 contains 16 residues. Germline CDR1 reads DFQATT; CDR2 reads SNEGSKA (reference sequence). The CDR3 region is CSARGSTGGNQETEYF. As DNA, the CDR3 is TGCAGTGCTCGCGGATCGACAGGGGGCAACCAAGAGACCGAGTACTTC.

J is TRBJ2-2 and V is TRBV2, with D unclear. The CDR3 extends over 12 amino acids. V was clipped by 7 bases and J by 4 bases, with 7 bases between them. Germline-derived CDR1 and CDR2 are SNHLY and FYNNEI. CDR3 bases: TGTGCCAGCAAGTTGGGCACCGGGGAGCTGTTTTTT. Protein: CASKLGTGELFF.

Worth noting for this clonotype: One junction end does not reproduce the germline sequence, and a read error may be involved. J is TRBJ1-1 and V is TRBV28; D is undetermined. The germline V gene has CDR1 MDHEN and CDR2 SYDVKM. This CDR3 is built from 11 residues. The CDR3 reads CAISSPPLVFF. CDR3 nucleotides: TGTGCCATCAGTTCCCCGCCTCTAGTTTTCTTT.

This clonotype was recorded at least ten times. This chain uses TRBV20-1 with TRBJ2-6; D is unclear. Germline CDR1 DFQATT, CDR2 SNEGSKA (reference sequence). This CDR3 spans 13 amino acids. V was shortened by 3 bases and J by 2 bases, with 5 bases between the two germline ends. CDR3 bases: TGCAGTGCTAGGGACCCTGGGGCCAACGTCCTGACTTTC. This gives the protein CSARDPGANVLTF.

A word on this clonotype: This may be a read error: a much more frequent sequence differs by one nucleotide. The chain combines TRBV18 with TRBJ2-5; D might be TRBD1 or TRBD2, each matching 5 bases. The CDR3 loop spans 13 amino acids. Germline lookup yields CDR1 KGHSH and CDR2 LQKENI. The CDR3 DNA follows: TGTGCCAGATCACCCTCCAGGGAGGAGACCCAGTACTTC. Translating it yields CARSPSREETQYF.

Ten or more counts support this clonotype. The J gene is TRBJ1-1, the V gene TRBV7-9; tentatively, D is TRBD1 (5 bases). Germline V gene data show CDR1 as SEHNR and CDR2 as FQNEAQ (reference sequence). The CDR3 extends over 13 amino acids. V was pared by 1 base and J by 4 bases, with 7 bases between. Here the CDR3 DNA reads TGTGCCAGCAGCTTAGGGACAAGCACTGAAGCTTTCTTT. Residues: CASSLGTSTEAFF.

This clonotype has a count of ten or more. The chain is built from TRBV28 and TRBJ1-5; no clear D gene. Germline CDR1 reads MDHEN; CDR2 reads SYDVKM. Trimming cost V 3 bases and J 5 bases, with 14 bases left between them. The CDR3 covers 15 residues. The DNA of the CDR3 is TGTGCCAGCAGTTTCTTTACTGGGCTAGATCAGCCCCAGCATTTT. This gives the protein CASSFFTGLDQPQHF.

As to this clonotype: This could be a read error, since a much larger clone is one nucleotide away. The CDR3 protein is CARSFSQTEAFF. CDR3 nucleotide sequence: TGTGCCAGGAGTTTTTCGCAGACTGAAGCTTTCTTT. This chain links TRBV12-3 or TRBV12-4 with TRBJ1-1; D call uncertain. This CDR3 is 12 amino acids long.

This clonotype was found once. This clone may be a read error of a much larger clone one base away. The chain carries TRBV11-2 and TRBJ1-2; D is perhaps TRBD1 (5 bases). The CDR3 runs 15 residues. Looked up from germline, CDR1 is SGHAT and CDR2 is FQNNGV. CDR3 DNA: TGTGCCAGCAGCTATCCAGGGAGTTTAATGTATGACTACACCTTC. Its protein product is CASSYPGSLMYDYTF.

Comments on this clonotype: This may come from a read error, since a much larger clone is one base off. The chain couples TRBV28 to TRBJ1-5, with a weak D call TRBD1 (5 bases). There are 16 residues in the CDR3. V was shortened by 6 bases and J by 6 bases, with 21 bases between the two germline ends. The germline V gene has CDR1 MDHEN and CDR2 SYDVKM. CDR3 coding DNA: TGTGCCAGCAGCTCGGGACTTTTCGGACTAGTTCAGCCCCAGCATTTT. It encodes CASSSGLFGLVQPQHF. Supplemented by reference TRBV28 and TRBJ1-5, the full variable domain reads DVKVTQSSRYLVKRTGEKVFLECVQDMDHENMFWYRQDPGLGLRLIYFSYDVKMKEKGDIPEGYSVSREKKERFSLILESASTNQTSMYLCASSSGLFGLVQPQHFGDGTRLSIL.

The chain's CDR3 is CATRTSGSLETQYF. The CDR3 DNA reads TGTGCCACCAGGACTAGCGGGAGTCTAGAGACCCAGTACTTC. The rearrangement uses TRBV27 and TRBJ2-5; 13 bases map to TRBD2. CDR3 length: 14 amino acids. Trimming took 10 bases from V and 4 from J; bases not matched to a gene: 6. Germline V CDR1 and CDR2: MNHEY, SMNVEV (reference sequence).

As regards this clonotype: This likely comes from a read error, as the CDR3 has no conserved phenylalanine or tryptophan at its end. The chain is built from TRBV6-1 and TRBJ2-1; D is unresolved. Germline V gene data show CDR1 as MNHNS and CDR2 as SASEGT. Trimming stripped 2 bases from V and 7 bases from J, with 9 bases between. CDR3 length: 13 residues. The CDR3 coding sequence is TGTGCCAGCAGTGAATCGGTTAAGAATGAGCAGTTCCTC. This codes for CASSESVKNEQFL.

The rearrangement joins TRBV6-1 to TRBJ1-5; 7 bases map to TRBD1. The CDR3 covers 14 residues. Germline V gives CDR1 MNHNS, CDR2 SASEGT. Trimming cost V 5 bases and J 6 bases; bases outside gene matches: 7. CDR3 in DNA: TGTGCCAGCAGTCGTGACAGGGAGCCTCAGCCCCAGCATTTT. This translates into CASSRDREPQPQHF.

This clonotype occurred a few times. The chain uses TRBV28 and TRBJ2-7; TRBD2 might be the D (5 bases). Germline-derived CDR1 and CDR2 are MDHEN and SYDVKM. The CDR3 has 15 amino acids. V lost 5 bases and J 6 bases, leaving 20 bases between the germline ends. In DNA form, the CDR3 reads TGTGCCAGCAGTCCGCCAATCGCAGGAGGTTCCGAGCAGTACTTC. It is translated as CASSPPIAGGSEQYF.

This clonotype has just a few counts. V is TRBV11-1 and J is TRBJ2-1, with D unclear. The CDR3 spans 13 residues. V lost 5 bases, J lost 10 bases, and 15 bases lay in between. CDR1 is SGHAT and CDR2 is FQDESV in the germline V gene (reference sequence). CDR3 bases: TGTGCCAGCAGCCTATCCCAAATAGGGGAGCAGTTCTTC. Translating gives CASSLSQIGEQFF.

This clonotype was counted many times. V usage is TRBV25-1 and J usage is TRBJ1-1; D perhaps matches TRBD1 (5 bases). The V and J ends lost 3 bases and 11 bases respectively, with 16 bases between them. The CDR3 spans 13 residues. Germline CDR1 is MGHDK and CDR2 is SYGVNS. The CDR3 nucleotides read TGTGCCAGCAGTGATGGAGGGGCCGCGGGCGCTTTCTTT. It translates to CASSDGGAAGAFF.

V is TRBV28 and J is TRBJ2-4, with D maybe TRBD1 (6 bases). Trimming left V 3 bases short and J 6 bases short, with 18 bases between. The CDR3 sequence is 16 residues long. Per the germline V gene, CDR1 is MDHEN and CDR2 is SYDVKM. Written as DNA, the CDR3 is TGTGCCAGCAGTTTGTCCTCAGGGGTTGCCGGAAACATTCAGTACTTC. Protein product: CASSLSSGVAGNIQYF. The full variable domain, rest sourced from reference TRBV28 and TRBJ2-4, is DVKVTQSSRYLVKRTGEKVFLECVQDMDHENMFWYRQDPGLGLRLIYFSYDVKMKEKGDIPEGYSVSREKKERFSLILESASTNQTSMYLCASSLSSGVAGNIQYFGAGTRLSVL.

This clonotype was picked up many times. The chain is built from TRBV29-1 and TRBJ2-3; weak D call: TRBD1 (6 bases). Germline assignment: CDR1 SQVTM and CDR2 ANQGSEA. The CDR3 runs to 14 residues. Trimming pared 3 bases from V and 4 bases from J, leaving 14 bases between. In DNA, the CDR3 is TGCAGCGTTGATCAGTGGACAGAACCAGATACGCAGTATTTT. Its translation is CSVDQWTEPDTQYF.

As concerns this clonotype: One end of the junction varies from germline; a read error may be responsible. The chain joins TRBV7-9 to TRBJ2-5, with D possibly being TRBD2 (6 bases). The V gene's germline CDR1 is SEHNR and CDR2 FQNEAQ (reference sequence). This CDR3 has 16 residues. Here the CDR3 reads CASSLGGFVGQETKYF. The CDR3 nucleotides are TGTGCCAGCAGCTTGGGAGGTTTCGTTGGGCAAGAGACCAAGTACTTC.

Concerning this clonotype: A read error may explain this, as a much larger clone is one base away. The genes are TRBV10-2 and TRBJ1-5, with D perhaps TRBD1 (6 bases). The CDR3 has 14 amino acids. CDR1 is WSHSY, CDR2 SAAADI, per germline. CDR3 nucleotide sequence: TGTGCCACCTGGGGGGCAGTTAGCAATCAGCCCAAGCATTTT. Amino acids: CATWGAVSNQPKHF.

The chain has TRBV6-9 and TRBJ2-2, with TRBD1 matching 9 bases. CDR1 and CDR2 (germline): MNHGY, SVAAGI. The CDR3 length is 18 residues. The V segment lost 3 bases and the J segment 5 bases; nucleotides outside the gene matches: 13. Written as DNA, the CDR3 is TGTGCCAGCAGTTACTTTTACCGGGACAGGGTCAAAACCGGGGAGCTGTTTTTT. Protein sequence: CASSYFYRDRVKTGELFF.

This clonotype showed up just a few times. This may stem from a read error, because a much larger clone lies one nucleotide away. This chain connects TRBV28 to TRBJ2-5; 9 bases agree with TRBD2. Per germline, CDR1 MDHEN and CDR2 SYDVKM. The length of the CDR3 is 15 residues. Losses at the gene ends were 7 bases for V and 7 bases for J; bases not matched to a gene: 13. Written as DNA, the CDR3 is TGTGCCAGCACTCCTCCGGGACTAGCTTCAGGGACCCAGTACTTC. Amino acids: CASTPPGLASGTQYF.

This clonotype showed up just a few times. This may stem from a read error, because a much larger clone lies one nucleotide away. J is TRBJ2-2 and V is TRBV7-9; D may match TRBD1 or TRBD2 (5 bases each). The length of the CDR3 is 16 residues. CDR1 and CDR2 from the germline V gene are SEHNR and FQNEAQ (reference sequence). V was cut by 4 bases and J by 9 bases, with 21 bases left in between. The CDR3 loop reads CASSSQYGTNGWELFF. Here the CDR3 DNA reads TGTGCCAGCAGCTCGCAATACGGGACGAATGGCTGGGAGCTGTTTTTT.

For this clonotype: A read error may explain this, as a much larger clone is one base away. The chain carries TRBV6-2 or TRBV6-3 and TRBJ1-1; D is possibly TRBD1 (6 bases). CDR3 length: 14 residues. Germline lookup yields CDR1 MNHEY and CDR2 SVGEGT. Written as DNA, the CDR3 is TGTGCCAGCAGCCTACAGGGAGAGACCACTGAAGTTTTCTTT. It encodes CASSLQGETTEVFF.

This chain links TRBV19 with TRBJ2-1; the match to TRBD2 covers 8 bases. Unmatched junction bases numbered 8, after V lost 7 bases and J lost 6 bases. Germline assignment: CDR1 LNHDA and CDR2 SQIVND (reference sequence). The CDR3 extends over 14 amino acids. The CDR3 coding sequence is TGTGCCAGTATGGTAGCGGGATCGGGCAATGAGCAGTTCTTC. Translating gives CASMVAGSGNEQFF. The full variable domain, completed using reference TRBV19 and TRBJ2-1, is DGGITQSPKYLFRKEGQNVTLSCEQNLNHDAMYWYRQDPGQGLRLIYYSQIVNDFQKGDIAEGYSVSREKKESFPLTVTSAQKNPTAFYLCASMVAGSGNEQFFGPGTRLTVL.

Note on this clonotype: This may be a read error, as it is one base from a much larger clone. The chain links TRBV28 to TRBJ2-5; 7 nucleotides agree with TRBD1. CDR3 length: 13 residues. Trimming removed 4 bases from V and 4 bases from J; junction bases left unmatched: 3. Germline loops: CDR1 MDHEN, CDR2 SYDVKM. DNA for the CDR3: TGTGCCAGCAGTTACCCAGGGGGAGAGACCCAGTACTTC. Translation: CASSYPGGETQYF.

A note on this clonotype: A much bigger clone sits one base away, suggesting this may be a read error. V usage is TRBV7-2 and J usage is TRBJ2-5; no reliable D call. The V end was cut by 6 bases, the J end by 4 bases, with 12 bases between. Germline lookup yields CDR1 SGHTA and CDR2 FQGNSA. The CDR3 is 13 residues long. CDR3 sequence: CASRFGPGETQYF. In nucleotides, the CDR3 is TGTGCCAGCAGATTCGGCCCGGGAGAGACCCAGTACTTC.

This clonotype was observed a handful of times. V is TRBV19 and J is TRBJ1-2; 7 bases fit TRBD1. CDR3 length equals 14 residues. The junction had 12 bases not matched to a gene; V was cut back by 7 bases and J by 7 bases. Germline V CDR1 and CDR2: LNHDA, SQIVND (reference sequence). The DNA for the CDR3 is TGTGCCAGTACTACCACGAACAGGGGTAGTGGCTACACCTTC. Translating gives CASTTTNRGSGYTF.